The present entry profiles one TCR beta chain with its context. What it recognizes is unknown. The sample originates from a study of T cell repertoires in cytomegalovirus infection. The ends were cut back, 4 bases at V and 8 bases at J, with 14 bases in the middle. CDR3 size: 14 residues. Germline lookup yields CDR1 SEHNR and CDR2 FQNEAQ (reference sequence). General study results and limits: The ex vivo response showed dominance by HLA-C-restricted CMV-specific TCR beta clonotypes. Cumulative public TCR beta family frequency identified carriers of CMV plus the relevant HLA.

MiXCR, applied by TCRdb to the reads, yields one record per CDR3 protein. The sample yields approximately 1,000,000 distinct CDR3 sequences, roughly 31% seen once. Sequencing was performed on cultured CD8+ T cells from PBMCs, taken from culture after CMV antigen stimulation. The chain links TRBV7-9 to TRBJ1-4; D not resolved. The sequence was obtained from a human donor in good health (CMV status not recorded). Some clones in this sample may be carry-over from other donors' samples. As DNA, the CDR3 is TGTGCCAGCAGCTCCCCCGTCGGAGGAGAAAAACTGTTTTTT. Its translation: CASSSPVGGEKLFF.